This entry concerns a single T cell receptor (beta chain). Its antigen is still unknown. Method: immunoSEQ multiplex PCR; TCRdb's copy keeps in-frame clones and lacks some. Among some 130,000 clones listed, just over 90% were seen once. The CDR3 totals 14 residues. The germline V gene has CDR1 MDHEN and CDR2 SYDVKM. V trimming: 6 bases; J trimming: 2 bases; junction bases outside the gene matches: 6. This record comes from a study of OX40 agonist ivuxolimab in advanced cancers. Overall study: Those treated in dose escalation had hepatocellular carcinoma, melanoma, renal cell cancer or head and neck cancer. From roughly 23 to 90 years was the age range, with a mean of about 56 years, and nearly 85% were male. General study findings and limits: Normalized T-cell clonal expansion was also low in some nonresponders.

The TCR was taken from an adult with an advanced solid tumor such as melanoma, head and neck, liver or kidney cancer. Sequenced here: CD4+ or CD8+ T cells sorted from blood, sampled in a trial of the OX40 agonist ivuxolimab. The rearrangement links TRBV28 to TRBJ2-7; 8 nucleotides match TRBD2. The CDR3, as DNA: TGTGCCAGCAGCGCGGCGGGAGGCCCCTACGAGCAGTACTTC. Encoded protein: CASSAAGGPYEQYF.